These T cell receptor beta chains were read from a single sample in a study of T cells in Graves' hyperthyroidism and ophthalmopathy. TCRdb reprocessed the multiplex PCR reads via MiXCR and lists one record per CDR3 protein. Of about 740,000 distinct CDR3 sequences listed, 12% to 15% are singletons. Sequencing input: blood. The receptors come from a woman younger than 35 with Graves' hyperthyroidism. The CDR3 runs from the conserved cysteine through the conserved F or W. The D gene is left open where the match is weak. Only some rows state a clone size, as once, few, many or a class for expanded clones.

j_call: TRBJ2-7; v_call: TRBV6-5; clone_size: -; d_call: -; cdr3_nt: TGTGCCAGCAGTTCTAGCTATTACGCCTACGAGCAGTACTTC; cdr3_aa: CASSSSYYAYEQYF
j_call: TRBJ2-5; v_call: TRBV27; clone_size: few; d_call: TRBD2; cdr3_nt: TGTGCCAGCAGTTTAACTACGGGAGGTGGACAAGAGACCCAGTACTTC; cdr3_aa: CASSLTTGGGQETQYF
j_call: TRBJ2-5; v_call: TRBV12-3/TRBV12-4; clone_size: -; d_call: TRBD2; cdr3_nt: TGTGCCAGCAGTTTTCAATCGCGGGGACTAGCGGGAGGGCCATCACGGGAGACCCAGTACTTC; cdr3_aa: CASSFQSRGLAGGPSRETQYF
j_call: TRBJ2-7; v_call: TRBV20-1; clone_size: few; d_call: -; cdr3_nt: TGCAGTTCACTAGGCAAGCGGTCAGGGGAGCAGTACTTC; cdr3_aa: CSSLGKRSGEQYF
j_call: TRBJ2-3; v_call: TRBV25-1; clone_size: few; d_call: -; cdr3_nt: TGTGCCAGCAGTGAATTTATCGCGGGAACTAGGGGAGATACGCAGTATTTT; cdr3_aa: CASSEFIAGTRGDTQYF
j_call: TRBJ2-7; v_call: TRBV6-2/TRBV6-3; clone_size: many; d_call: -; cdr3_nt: TGTGCCAGCAGTTACTCCACAGTGTCTATCCCCGGGACCCATGAGACCTACGAGCAGTACTTC; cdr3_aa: CASSYSTVSIPGTHETYEQYF
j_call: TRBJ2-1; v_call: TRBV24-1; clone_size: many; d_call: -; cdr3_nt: TGTGCCACCAGTGACGACTACAATGAGCAGTTCTTC; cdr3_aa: CATSDDYNEQFF
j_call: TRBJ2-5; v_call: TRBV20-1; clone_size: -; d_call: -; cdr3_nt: TGCAGTGCCCGAGGGAGGGGGCAAGAGACCCAGTACTTC; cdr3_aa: CSARGRGQETQYF
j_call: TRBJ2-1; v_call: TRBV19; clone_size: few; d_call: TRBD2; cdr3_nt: TGTGCCAGTAGGCAAGCGGGAACCTACAATGAGCAGTTCTTC; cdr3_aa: CASRQAGTYNEQFF
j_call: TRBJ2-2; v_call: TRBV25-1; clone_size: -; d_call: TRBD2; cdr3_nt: TGTGCCAGCAGTGAGACGACCGGGACTAGGAGGGGCACCGGGGAGCTGTTTTTT; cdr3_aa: CASSETTGTRRGTGELFF
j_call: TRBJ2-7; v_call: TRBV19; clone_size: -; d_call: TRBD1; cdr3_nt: TGTGCCACCACCGGCAGGGGGTCCTACGAGCAGTACTTC; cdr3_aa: CATTGRGSYEQYF
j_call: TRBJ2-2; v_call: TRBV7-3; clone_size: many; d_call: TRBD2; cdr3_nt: TGTGCCAGCAGCTTATCCAGTCCCGCGGGGGGCGGGGAGCTGTTTTTT; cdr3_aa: CASSLSSPAGGGELFF
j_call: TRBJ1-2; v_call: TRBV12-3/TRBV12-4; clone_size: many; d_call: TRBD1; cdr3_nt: TGTGCCAGCAGAAGACAGGGGGCGCTTGGCTACACCTTC; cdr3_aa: CASRRQGALGYTF
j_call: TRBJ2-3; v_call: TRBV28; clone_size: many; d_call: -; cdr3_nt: TGTGCCAGCGGGACGTTGCGGGGAAGGGGTCCAGATACGCAGTATTTT; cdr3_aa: CASGTLRGRGPDTQYF
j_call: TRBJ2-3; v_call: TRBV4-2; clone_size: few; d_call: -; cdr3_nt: TGTGCCAGCAGCCAAGTGAGCATCGGGAGTCGGGCAGATACGCAGTATTTT; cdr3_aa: CASSQVSIGSRADTQYF
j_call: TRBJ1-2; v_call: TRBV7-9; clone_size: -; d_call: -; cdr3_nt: TGTGCCAGCAGCTTGGGGCGGGCGGGCTACACCTTC; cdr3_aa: CASSLGRAGYTF
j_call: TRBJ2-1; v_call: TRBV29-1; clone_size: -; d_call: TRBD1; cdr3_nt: TGCAGCGCAGCCGGGACAGGGGCAGGTAAGCAGTTCTTC; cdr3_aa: CSAAGTGAGKQFF
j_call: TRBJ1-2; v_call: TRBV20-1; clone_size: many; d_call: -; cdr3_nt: TGCAGTGCCAAAGGCGGTAGGGAGTCTCGGAACTATGGCTACACCTTC; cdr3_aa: CSAKGGRESRNYGYTF
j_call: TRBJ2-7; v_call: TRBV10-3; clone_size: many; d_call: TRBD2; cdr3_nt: TGTGCCATCAGTCATGACCCGGGACTAGCGGGACACAAAAACTCCTACGAGCAGTACTTC; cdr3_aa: CAISHDPGLAGHKNSYEQYF
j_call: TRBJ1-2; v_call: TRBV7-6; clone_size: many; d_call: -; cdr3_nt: TGTGCCAGCAGTCTCCTCCCGGGACGTGCTAACTATGGCTACACCTTC; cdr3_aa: CASSLLPGRANYGYTF
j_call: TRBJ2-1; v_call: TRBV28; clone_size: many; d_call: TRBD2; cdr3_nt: TGTGCCAGCAGTTCAGGACTAGCGGGAGCCTCCTACAATGAGCAGTTCTTC; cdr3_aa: CASSSGLAGASYNEQFF
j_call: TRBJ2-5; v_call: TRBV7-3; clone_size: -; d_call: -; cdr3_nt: TGTGCCAGCAGCTTAGATGAGGCTGCACGCAGGGAGGCGATACAAGAGACCCAGTACTTC; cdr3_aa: CASSLDEAARREAIQETQYF
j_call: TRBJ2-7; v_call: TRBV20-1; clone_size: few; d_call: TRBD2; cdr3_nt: TGCAGTGCTAGAAAAGGCGGGAGGTTGTACGAGCAGTACTTC; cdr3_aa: CSARKGGRLYEQYF
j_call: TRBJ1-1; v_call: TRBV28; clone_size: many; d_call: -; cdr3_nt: TGTGCCAGCAGTTTAGTCTCCAGGAACACTGAAGCTTTCTTT; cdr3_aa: CASSLVSRNTEAFF
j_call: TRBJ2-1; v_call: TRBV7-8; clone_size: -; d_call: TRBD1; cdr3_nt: TGTGCCAGCAGCTTATTACCGACAGGGTACAATGAGCAGTTCTTC; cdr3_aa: CASSLLPTGYNEQFF
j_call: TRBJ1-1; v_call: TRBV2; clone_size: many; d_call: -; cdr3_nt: TGTGCCAGCAGTGCTTCTCTAATCCCTGAAGCTTTCTTT; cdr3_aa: CASSASLIPEAFF
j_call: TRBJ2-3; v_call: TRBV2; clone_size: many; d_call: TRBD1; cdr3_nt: TGTGCCAGCAGTGAGGTGGGACAGGGAATCTCAGATACGCAGTATTTT; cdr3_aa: CASSEVGQGISDTQYF
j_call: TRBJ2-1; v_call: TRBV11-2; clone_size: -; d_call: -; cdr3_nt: TGTGCCAGCAGCTTAACGGGAATCAATGAGCAGTTCTTC; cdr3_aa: CASSLTGINEQFF
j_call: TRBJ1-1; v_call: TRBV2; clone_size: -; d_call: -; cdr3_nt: TGTGCCAGCAGTTACAGGGTCCTGAACACTGAAGCTTTCTTT; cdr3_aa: CASSYRVLNTEAFF
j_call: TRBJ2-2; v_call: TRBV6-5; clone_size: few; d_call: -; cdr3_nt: TGTGCCAGCAGTTACAAGCGCCAGAACACCGGGGAGCTGTTTTTT; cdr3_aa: CASSYKRQNTGELFF
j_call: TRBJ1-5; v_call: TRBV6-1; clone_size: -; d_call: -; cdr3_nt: TGTGCCAGCGAGGGACTTTATAGCAATCAGCCCCAGCATTTT; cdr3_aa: CASEGLYSNQPQHF
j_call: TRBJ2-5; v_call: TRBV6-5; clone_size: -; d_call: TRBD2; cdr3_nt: TGTGCCAGCAGTTTTGTAGCGGGAGGAGGAGAGACCCAGTACTTC; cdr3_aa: CASSFVAGGGETQYF
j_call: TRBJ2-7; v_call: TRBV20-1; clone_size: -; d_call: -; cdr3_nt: TGCAGTGCTCAGTTCGGCAATGAGCAGTACTTC; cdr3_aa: CSAQFGNEQYF
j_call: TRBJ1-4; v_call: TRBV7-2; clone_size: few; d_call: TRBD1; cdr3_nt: TGTGCCAGCAGCCCGAGGGGACAGGGGGTCCTTAATGAAAAACTGTTTTTT; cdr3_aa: CASSPRGQGVLNEKLFF
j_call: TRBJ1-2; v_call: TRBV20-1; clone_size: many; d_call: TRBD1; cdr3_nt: TGCAGTGCTGAACTCCGGGACAGGGGAGTTTCCTCGGTGTGGGGCTACACCTTC; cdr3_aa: CSAELRDRGVSSVWGYTF
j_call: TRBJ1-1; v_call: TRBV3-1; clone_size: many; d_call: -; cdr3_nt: TGTGCCAGCAGCCAATCACAGATTGAAGCTTTCTTT; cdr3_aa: CASSQSQIEAFF
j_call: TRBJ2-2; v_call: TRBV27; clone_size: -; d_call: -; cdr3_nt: TGTGCCAGCAACCCTCAGCGGCGAAACACCGGGGAGCTGTTTTTT; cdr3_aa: CASNPQRRNTGELFF
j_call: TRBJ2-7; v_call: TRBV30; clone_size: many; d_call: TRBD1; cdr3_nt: TGTGCCTGGAGTCCGGGACAGGGGCCCTACGAGCAGTACTTC; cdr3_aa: CAWSPGQGPYEQYF
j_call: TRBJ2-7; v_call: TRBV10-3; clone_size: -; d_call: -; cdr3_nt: TGTGCCATCAGTGAGCGACTTTCCTACGAGCAGTACTTC; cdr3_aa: CAISERLSYEQYF
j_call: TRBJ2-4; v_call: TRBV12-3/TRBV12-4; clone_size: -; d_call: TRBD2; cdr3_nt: TGTGCCAGCAGCCATGCGGGGGGATTATTAGCCAAAAACATTCAGTACTTC; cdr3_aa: CASSHAGGLLAKNIQYF
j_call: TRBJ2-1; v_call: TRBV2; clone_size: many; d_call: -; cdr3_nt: TGTGCCAGCTTTTGGGGGAGGGAGGGGGATGAGCAGTTCTTC; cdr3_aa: CASFWGREGDEQFF
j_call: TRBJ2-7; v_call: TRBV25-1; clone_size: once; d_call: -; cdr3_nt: TGTGCCAGCAGTGATTCGGCCCGTTGGGGGAGCCGCTCCTACGAGCAGTACTTC; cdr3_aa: CASSDSARWGSRSYEQYF
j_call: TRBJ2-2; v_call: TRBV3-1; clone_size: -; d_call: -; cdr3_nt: TGTGCCAGCAGCCAAGCTTCGACTTGGGAGAACACCGGGGAGCTGTTTTTT; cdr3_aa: CASSQASTWENTGELFF
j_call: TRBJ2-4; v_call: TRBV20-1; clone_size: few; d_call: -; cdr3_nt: TGCAGTGCTAGAGAGCCTAGGGGGGGGCATAGGGCCAAAAACATTCAGTACTTC; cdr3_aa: CSAREPRGGHRAKNIQYF
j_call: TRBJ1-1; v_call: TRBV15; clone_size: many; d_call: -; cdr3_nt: TGTGCCACCAGCAGAGATCCCCCCCACACTGAAGCTTTCTTT; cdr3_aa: CATSRDPPHTEAFF
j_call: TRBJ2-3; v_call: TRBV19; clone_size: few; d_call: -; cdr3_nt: TGTGCCAGTAGTATCCGGCGGGCGATCACAGATACGCAGTATTTT; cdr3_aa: CASSIRRAITDTQYF
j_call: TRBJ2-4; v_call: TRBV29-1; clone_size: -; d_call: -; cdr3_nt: TGCAGCGTTCTTGTAGCCAAAAACATTCAGTACTTC; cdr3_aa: CSVLVAKNIQYF
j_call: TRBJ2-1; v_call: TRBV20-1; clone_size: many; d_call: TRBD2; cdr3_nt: TGCAGTGCTAGAGATTGGACTAGCGGGAGCAATGAGCAGTTCTTC; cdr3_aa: CSARDWTSGSNEQFF
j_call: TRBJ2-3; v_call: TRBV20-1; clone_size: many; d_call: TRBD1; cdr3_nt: TGCAGTGCTGAAACAGGGGGAGTGACAGATACGCAGTATTTT; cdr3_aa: CSAETGGVTDTQYF
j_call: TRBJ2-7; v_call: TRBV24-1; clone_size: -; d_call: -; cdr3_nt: TGTGCCACCAGTGGCGACAGTTGGTTGAGCTCCTACGAGCAGTACTTC; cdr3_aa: CATSGDSWLSSYEQYF